The table lists the clone carrying this T cell receptor beta chain with a count of one. Libraries were prepared by immunoSEQ multiplex PCR; TCRdb keeps only in-frame clonotypes and omits some of them. Altogether about 300,000 clones are present, about 90% being singletons, with the ten largest covering about 1.7%. Looked up from germline, CDR1 is SGHRS and CDR2 is YFSETQ. The CDR3 has 16 amino acids. V was trimmed by 0 bases and J by 5 bases, leaving 12 bases between them. The data derive from a study of blood T cell repertoires in COVID-19. Turning to the study itself: From T cells, B-cell-depleted T cells, or PBMCs came the material, which was cDNA or gDNA.

This TCR was recovered from a woman in her thirties with COVID-19, enrolled during active disease. Sequenced input: peripheral blood. The rearrangement joins TRBV5-1 to TRBJ1-6, with D perhaps matching TRBD1 (6 bases). Written as DNA, the CDR3 is TGCGCCAGCAGCTTGGCCGGTCAGGGGCATAATTCACCCCTCCACTTT. Protein product: CASSLAGQGHNSPLHF.